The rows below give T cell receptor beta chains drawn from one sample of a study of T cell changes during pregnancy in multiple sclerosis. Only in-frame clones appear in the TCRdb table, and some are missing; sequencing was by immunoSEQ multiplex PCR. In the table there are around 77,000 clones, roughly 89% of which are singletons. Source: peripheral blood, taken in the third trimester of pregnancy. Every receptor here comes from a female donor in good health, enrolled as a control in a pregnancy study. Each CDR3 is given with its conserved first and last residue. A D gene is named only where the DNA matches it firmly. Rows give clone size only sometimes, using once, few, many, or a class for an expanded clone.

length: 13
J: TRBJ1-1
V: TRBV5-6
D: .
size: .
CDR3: CASSFQANTEAFF
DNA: TGTGCCAGCAGCTTCCAAGCGAACACTGAAGCTTTCTTT

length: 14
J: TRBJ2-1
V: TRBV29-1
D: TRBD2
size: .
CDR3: CSVSASGSSSEQFF
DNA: TGCAGCGTGTCGGCTAGCGGGAGTTCCAGTGAGCAGTTCTTC

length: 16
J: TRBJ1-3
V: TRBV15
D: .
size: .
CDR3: CATTPGTQISGNTIYF
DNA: TGTGCCACCACCCCCGGGACACAGATCTCTGGAAACACCATATATTTT

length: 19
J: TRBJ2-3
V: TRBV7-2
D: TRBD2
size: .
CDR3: CASSRRRVAGGTSTDTQYF
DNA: TGTGCCAGCAGCCGGAGAAGGGTAGCGGGGGGGACTAGCACAGATACGCAGTATTTT

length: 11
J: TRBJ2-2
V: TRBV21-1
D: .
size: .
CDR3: CASSLTGELFF
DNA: TGTGCCAGCAGCCTCACCGGGGAGCTGTTTTTT

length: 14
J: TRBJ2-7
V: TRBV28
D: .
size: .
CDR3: CASRTGTLPYEQYF
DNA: TGTGCCAGCAGGACCGGGACTCTCCCCTACGAGCAGTACTTC

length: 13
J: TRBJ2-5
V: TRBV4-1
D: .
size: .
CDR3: CASSQGGPETQYF
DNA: TGCGCCAGCAGCCAAGGGGGGCCGGAGACCCAGTACTTC

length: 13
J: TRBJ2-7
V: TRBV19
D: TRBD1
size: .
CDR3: CASSTRTGTEQYF
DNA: TGTGCCAGTAGTACTCGGACAGGAACCGAGCAGTACTTC

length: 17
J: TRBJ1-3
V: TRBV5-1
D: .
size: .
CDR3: CASSLETGFYSGNTIYF
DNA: TGCGCCAGCAGCCTGGAAACAGGGTTCTACTCTGGAAACACCATATATTTT

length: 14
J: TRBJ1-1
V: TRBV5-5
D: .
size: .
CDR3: CASSLAGGVTEAFF
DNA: TGTGCCAGCAGCTTGGCGGGGGGAGTCACTGAAGCTTTCTTT

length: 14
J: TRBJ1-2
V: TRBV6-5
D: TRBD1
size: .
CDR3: CASSRLPGGDGYTF
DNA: TGTGCCAGCAGTCGACTCCCAGGGGGCGACGGCTACACCTTC

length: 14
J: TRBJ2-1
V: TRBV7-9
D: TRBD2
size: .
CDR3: CASSGGTRSLEQFF
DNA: TGTGCCAGCAGCGGGGGGACTAGGTCGTTGGAGCAGTTCTTC

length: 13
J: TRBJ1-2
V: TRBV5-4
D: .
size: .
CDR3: CASSLVQGIGYTF
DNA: TGTGCCAGCAGCTTGGTCCAGGGGATCGGCTACACCTTC

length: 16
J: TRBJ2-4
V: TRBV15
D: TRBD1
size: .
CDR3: CATSRGRDRGRGIQYF
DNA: TGTGCCACCAGCAGAGGACGGGACAGGGGGAGAGGGATTCAGTACTTC

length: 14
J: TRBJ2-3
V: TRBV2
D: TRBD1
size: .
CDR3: CASRTGRRTDTQYF
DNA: TGTGCCAGCCGGACAGGGAGGCGCACAGATACGCAGTATTTT

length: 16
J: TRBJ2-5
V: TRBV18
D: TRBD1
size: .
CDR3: CASSPIRGTGQETQYF
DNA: TGTGCCAGCTCACCGATCAGGGGGACGGGGCAAGAGACCCAGTACTTC

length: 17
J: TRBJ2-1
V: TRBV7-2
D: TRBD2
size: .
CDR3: CASSLVRGGRNYNEQFF
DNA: TGTGCCAGCAGCTTAGTTCGGGGGGGGCGGAATTACAATGAGCAGTTCTTC

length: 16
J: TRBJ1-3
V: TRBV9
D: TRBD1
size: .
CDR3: CASSIQGFSSGNTIYF
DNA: TGTGCCAGCAGTATACAGGGGTTTAGCTCTGGAAACACCATATATTTT

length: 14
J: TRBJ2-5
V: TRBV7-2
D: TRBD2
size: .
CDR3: CASRLGLALETQYF
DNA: TGTGCCAGCAGATTAGGACTAGCGTTAGAGACCCAGTACTTC

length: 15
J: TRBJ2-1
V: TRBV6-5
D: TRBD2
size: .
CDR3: CASSSAGTSLREQFF
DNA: TGTGCCAGCAGTTCGGCAGGGACTAGCCTAAGAGAGCAGTTCTTC

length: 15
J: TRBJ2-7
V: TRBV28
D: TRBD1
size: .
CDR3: CASSLPSTGTYEQYF
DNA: TGTGCCAGCAGTTTACCCTCGACAGGGACCTACGAGCAGTACTTC

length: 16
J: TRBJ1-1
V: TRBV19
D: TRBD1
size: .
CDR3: CASRLPGQGRGTEAFF
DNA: TGTGCCAGTAGGTTACCGGGACAGGGCCGGGGGACTGAAGCTTTCTTT

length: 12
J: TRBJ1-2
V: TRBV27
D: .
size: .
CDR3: CASRTGSYGYTF
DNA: TGTGCCAGCAGAACAGGGAGCTATGGCTACACCTTC

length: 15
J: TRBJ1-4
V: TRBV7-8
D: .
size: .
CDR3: CASSLAGGTNEKLFF
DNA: TGTGCCAGCAGCTTAGCAGGAGGCACTAATGAAAAACTGTTTTTT

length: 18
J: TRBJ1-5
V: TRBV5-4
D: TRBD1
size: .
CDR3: CASSLSGTGVRSNQPQHF
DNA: TGTGCCAGCAGCTTGTCAGGGACAGGGGTGAGGAGCAATCAGCCCCAGCATTTT

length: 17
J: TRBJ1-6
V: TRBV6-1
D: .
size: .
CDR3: CASSEYGGTWGNSPLHF
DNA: TGTGCCAGCAGTGAGTATGGGGGCACTTGGGGGAACTCACCCCTCCACTTT

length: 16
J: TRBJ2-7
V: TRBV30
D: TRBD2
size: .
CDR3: CAWSPETSGTSYEQYF
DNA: TGTGCCTGGAGTCCCGAGACTAGCGGGACCTCCTACGAGCAGTACTTC

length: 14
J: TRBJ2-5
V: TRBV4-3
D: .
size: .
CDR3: CASSQDTGKETQYF
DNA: TGCGCCAGCAGCCAAGATACGGGAAAGGAGACCCAGTACTTC

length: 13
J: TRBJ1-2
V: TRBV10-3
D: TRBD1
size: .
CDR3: CAISSTGNYGYTF
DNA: TGTGCCATCAGTTCGACAGGGAACTATGGCTACACCTTC

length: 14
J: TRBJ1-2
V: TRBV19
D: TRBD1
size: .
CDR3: CASTMGQGNYGYTF
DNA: TGTGCCAGTACCATGGGACAGGGTAACTATGGCTACACCTTC

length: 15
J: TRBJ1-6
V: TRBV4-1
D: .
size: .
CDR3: CASSQVGQGNSPLHF
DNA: TGCGCCAGCAGCCAAGTAGGCCAGGGCAATTCACCCCTCCACTTT

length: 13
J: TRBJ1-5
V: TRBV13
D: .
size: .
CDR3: CASSFGSNQPQHF
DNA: TGTGCCAGCAGCTTTGGCAGCAATCAGCCCCAGCATTTT

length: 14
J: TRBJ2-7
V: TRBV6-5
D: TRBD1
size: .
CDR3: CASSPGTVPSEQYF
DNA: TGTGCCAGCAGCCCCGGGACAGTCCCCTCCGAGCAGTACTTC

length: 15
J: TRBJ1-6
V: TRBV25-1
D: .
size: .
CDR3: CASSELRAGNSPLHF
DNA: TGTGCCAGCAGTGAATTGAGGGCGGGTAATTCACCCCTCCACTTT

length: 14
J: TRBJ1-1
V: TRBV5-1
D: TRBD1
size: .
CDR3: CASSLTTGGTEAFF
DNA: TGCGCCAGCAGCTTGACGACAGGGGGCACTGAAGCTTTCTTT

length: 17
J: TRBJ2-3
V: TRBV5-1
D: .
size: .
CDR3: CASSVGIQGIRTDTQYF
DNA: TGCGCCAGCAGCGTAGGTATACAGGGTATTAGGACAGATACGCAGTATTTT

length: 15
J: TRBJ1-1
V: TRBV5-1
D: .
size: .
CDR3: CASSRETTGNTEAFF
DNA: TGCGCCAGCAGCAGAGAAACAACAGGGAACACTGAAGCTTTCTTT

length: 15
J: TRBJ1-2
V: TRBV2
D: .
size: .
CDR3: CASSEQLGALYGYTF
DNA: TGTGCCAGCAGTGAACAGCTGGGGGCGCTCTATGGCTACACCTTC

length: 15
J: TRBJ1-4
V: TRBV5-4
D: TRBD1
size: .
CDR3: CASSAWTGNNEKLFF
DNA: TGTGCCAGCAGCGCCTGGACAGGGAATAATGAAAAACTGTTTTTT

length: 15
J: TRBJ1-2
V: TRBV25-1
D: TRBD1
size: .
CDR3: CASSDPWDRDYGYTF
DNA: TGTGCCAGCAGTGACCCTTGGGACAGGGACTATGGCTACACCTTC

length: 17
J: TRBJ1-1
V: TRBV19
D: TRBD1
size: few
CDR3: CASSARWDRGVSAEAFF
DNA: TGTGCCAGTAGTGCGAGGTGGGACAGGGGAGTATCGGCTGAAGCTTTCTTT

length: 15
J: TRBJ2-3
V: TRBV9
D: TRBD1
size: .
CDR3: CASSTDRVVTDTQYF
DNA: TGTGCCAGCAGCACCGACAGGGTAGTGACAGATACGCAGTATTTT

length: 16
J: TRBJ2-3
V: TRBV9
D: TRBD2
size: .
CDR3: CASSVELADGRDTQYF
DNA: TGTGCCAGCAGCGTAGAACTAGCGGACGGGAGGGATACGCAGTATTTT

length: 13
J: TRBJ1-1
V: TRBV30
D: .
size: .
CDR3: CAWSRGGNTEAFF
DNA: TGTGCCTGGAGTCGGGGGGGGAACACTGAAGCTTTCTTT

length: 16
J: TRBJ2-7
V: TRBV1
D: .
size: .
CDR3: CTSSQETSGGIYEQYF
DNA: TGCACCAGCAGCCAGGAGACCAGCGGGGGGATCTACGAGCAGTACTTC

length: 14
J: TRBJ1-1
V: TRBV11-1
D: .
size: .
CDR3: CASSFDRTNTEAFF
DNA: TGTGCCAGCAGTTTTGACAGGACGAACACTGAAGCTTTCTTT

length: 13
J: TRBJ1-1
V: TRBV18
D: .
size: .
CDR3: CASSPGVDREAFF
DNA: TGTGCCAGCTCACCAGGGGTTGACAGAGAAGCTTTCTTT

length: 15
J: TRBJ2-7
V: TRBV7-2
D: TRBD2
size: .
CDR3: CASSLSAGGTYEQYF
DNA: TGTGCCAGCAGCCTCTCAGCGGGGGGAACCTACGAGCAGTACTTC

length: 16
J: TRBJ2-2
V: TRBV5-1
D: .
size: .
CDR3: CASSPAQGKDTGELFF
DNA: TGCGCCAGCAGCCCTGCGCAGGGGAAGGACACCGGGGAGCTGTTTTTT

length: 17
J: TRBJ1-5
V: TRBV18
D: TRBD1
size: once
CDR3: CASSAGQGVYSNQPQHF
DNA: TGTGCCAGCTCAGCGGGACAGGGGGTTTATAGCAATCAGCCCCAGCATTTT

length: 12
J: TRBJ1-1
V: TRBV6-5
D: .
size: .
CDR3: CASSPTGTEAFF
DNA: TGTGCCAGCAGCCCAACGGGCACTGAAGCTTTCTTT

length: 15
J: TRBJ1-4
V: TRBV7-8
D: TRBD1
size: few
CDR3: CASSIGTGMDEKLFF
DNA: TGTGCCAGCAGCATTGGGACAGGGATGGATGAAAAACTGTTTTTT

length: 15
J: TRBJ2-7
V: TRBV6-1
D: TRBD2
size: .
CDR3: CASSAETSGSYEQYF
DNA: TGTGCCAGCAGTGCCGAGACTAGCGGGAGCTACGAGCAGTACTTC

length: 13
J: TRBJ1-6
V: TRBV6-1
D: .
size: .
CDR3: CASSETGFSPLHF
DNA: TGTGCCAGCAGTGAAACCGGTTTTTCACCCCTCCACTTT